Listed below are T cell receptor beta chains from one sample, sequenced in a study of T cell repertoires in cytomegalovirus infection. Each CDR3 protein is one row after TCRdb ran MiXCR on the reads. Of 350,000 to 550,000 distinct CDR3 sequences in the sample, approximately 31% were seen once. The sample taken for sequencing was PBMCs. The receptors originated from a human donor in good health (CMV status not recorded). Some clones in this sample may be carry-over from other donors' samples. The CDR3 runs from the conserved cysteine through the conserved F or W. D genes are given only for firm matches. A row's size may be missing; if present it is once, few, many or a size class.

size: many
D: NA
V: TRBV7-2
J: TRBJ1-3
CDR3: CASSRDRGNTIYF
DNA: TGTGCCAGCAGCCGCGACAGGGGAAACACCATATATTTT

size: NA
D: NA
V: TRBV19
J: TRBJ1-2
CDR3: CASSIAGSQTTNYGYTF
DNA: TGTGCCAGTAGTATAGCGGGCAGCCAGACTACTAACTATGGCTACACCTTC

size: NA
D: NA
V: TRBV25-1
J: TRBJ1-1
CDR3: CASSELGGNTEAFF
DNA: TGTGCCAGCAGTGAATTGGGAGGGAACACTGAAGCTTTCTTT

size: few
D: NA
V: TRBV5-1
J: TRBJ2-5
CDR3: CASSLTWTVQETQYF
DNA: TGCGCCAGCAGCTTGACGTGGACAGTCCAAGAGACCCAGTACTTC

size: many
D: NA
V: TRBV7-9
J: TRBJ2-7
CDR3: CASSPTSSYEQYF
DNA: TGTGCCAGCAGCCCTACAAGCTCCTACGAGCAGTACTTC

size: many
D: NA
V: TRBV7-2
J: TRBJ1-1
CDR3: CASSLGWARMNTEAFF
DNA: TGTGCCAGCAGCTTAGGATGGGCCAGGATGAACACTGAAGCTTTCTTT

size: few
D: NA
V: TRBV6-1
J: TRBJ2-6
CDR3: CASIIGNSGANVLTF
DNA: TGTGCCAGCATCATCGGGAACTCTGGGGCCAACGTCCTGACTTTC

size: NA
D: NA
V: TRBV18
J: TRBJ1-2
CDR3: CASSRLSSKTLYGYTF
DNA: TGTGCCAGCTCACGTCTCAGCTCGAAGACCTTATATGGCTACACCTTC

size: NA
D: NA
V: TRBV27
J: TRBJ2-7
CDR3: CASSLSVEGRAYEQYF
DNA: TGTGCCAGCAGTTTATCGGTGGAAGGAAGGGCTTACGAGCAGTACTTC

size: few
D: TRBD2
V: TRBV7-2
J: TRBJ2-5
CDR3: CASSLVALAGGPIEETQYF
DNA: TGTGCCAGCAGCTTAGTAGCGCTAGCGGGGGGGCCTATAGAAGAGACCCAGTACTTC

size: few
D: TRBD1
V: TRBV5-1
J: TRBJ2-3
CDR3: CASSGGTGAAGSDTQYF
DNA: TGCGCCAGCAGCGGGGGGACAGGGGCCGCCGGATCAGATACGCAGTATTTT

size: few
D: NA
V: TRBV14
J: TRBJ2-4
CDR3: CASSQGAGKAKNIQYF
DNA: TGTGCCAGCAGCCAGGGGGCCGGTAAAGCCAAAAACATTCAGTACTTC

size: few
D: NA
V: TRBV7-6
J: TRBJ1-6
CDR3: CASSPRAASSYNSPLHF
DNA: TGTGCCAGCAGCCCTAGGGCGGCGAGCTCCTATAATTCACCCCTCCACTTT

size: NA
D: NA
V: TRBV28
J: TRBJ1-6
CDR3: CASRPQGSPNSPLHF
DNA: TGTGCCAGCAGACCACAGGGTTCCCCAAATTCACCCCTCCACTTT

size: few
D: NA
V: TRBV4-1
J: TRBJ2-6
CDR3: CASSQDPLDSSGANVLTF
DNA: TGCGCCAGCAGCCAAGATCCGCTCGACAGCTCTGGGGCCAACGTCCTGACTTTC

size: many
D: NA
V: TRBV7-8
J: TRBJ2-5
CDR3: CASSLEVASRETQYF
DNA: TGTGCCAGCAGCTTAGAAGTGGCTAGTAGAGAGACCCAGTACTTC

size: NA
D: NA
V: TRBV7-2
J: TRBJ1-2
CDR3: CASSPSHSGGYTF
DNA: TGTGCCAGCAGCCCATCACACTCGGGAGGCTACACCTTC

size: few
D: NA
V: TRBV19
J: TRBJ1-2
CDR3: CASSRRGGYGYTF
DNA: TGTGCCAGTAGTCGCCGGGGCGGCTATGGCTACACCTTC

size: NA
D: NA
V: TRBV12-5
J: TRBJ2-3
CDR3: CASARQDDKDTQYF
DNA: TGTGCTAGTGCCCGACAGGACGATAAAGATACGCAGTATTTT

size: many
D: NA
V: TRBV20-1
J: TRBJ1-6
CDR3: CSARSNLVGSYNSPLHF
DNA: TGCAGTGCTAGATCCAATCTTGTCGGCTCCTATAATTCACCCCTCCACTTT

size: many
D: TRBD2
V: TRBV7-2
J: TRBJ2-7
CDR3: CASSLKGLAAVTSYEQYF
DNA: TGTGCCAGCAGCTTAAAGGGACTAGCTGCCGTTACCTCCTACGAGCAGTACTTC

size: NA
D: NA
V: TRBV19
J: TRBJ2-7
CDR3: CASSNPRRGDEQYF
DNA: TGTGCCAGTAGTAACCCCAGGCGTGGCGACGAGCAGTACTTC

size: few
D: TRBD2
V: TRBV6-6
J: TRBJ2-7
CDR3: CASSGPGGKYGEQYF
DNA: TGTGCCAGCAGCGGCCCGGGGGGGAAGTACGGCGAGCAGTACTTC

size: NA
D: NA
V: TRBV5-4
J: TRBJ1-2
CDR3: CASSRAGAQRGYTF
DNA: TGTGCCAGCAGCCGTGCGGGGGCGCAGCGTGGCTACACCTTC

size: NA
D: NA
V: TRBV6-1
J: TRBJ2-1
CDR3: CASSYMGKNNEQFF
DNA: TGTGCCAGCAGTTACATGGGCAAAAACAATGAGCAGTTCTTC

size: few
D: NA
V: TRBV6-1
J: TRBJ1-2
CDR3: CATGGVAGGYTF
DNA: TGTGCCACCGGCGGGGTGGCGGGGGGCTACACCTTC

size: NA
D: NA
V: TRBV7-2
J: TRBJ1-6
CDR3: CACRLAPDKSPLHF
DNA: TGTGCCTGCAGATTAGCCCCCGATAAGTCACCCCTCCACTTT

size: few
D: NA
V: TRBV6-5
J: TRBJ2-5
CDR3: CASSYSGPLGQETQYF
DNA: TGTGCCAGCAGTTACTCCGGTCCTCTAGGCCAAGAGACCCAGTACTTC

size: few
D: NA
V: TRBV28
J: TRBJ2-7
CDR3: CASKTAGEQYF
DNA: TGTGCCAGCAAGACAGCGGGCGAGCAGTACTTC

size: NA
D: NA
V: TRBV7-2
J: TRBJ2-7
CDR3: CASSPRGGGWSEQYF
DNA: TGTGCCAGCAGCCCGAGGGGGGGGGGTTGGAGCGAGCAGTACTTC

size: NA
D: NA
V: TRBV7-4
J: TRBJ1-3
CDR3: CASSSNRAENSGNTIYF
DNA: TGTGCCAGCAGCTCTAACAGGGCTGAAAACTCTGGAAACACCATATATTTT

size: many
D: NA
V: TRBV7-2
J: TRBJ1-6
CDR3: CASSWTVDNSPLHF
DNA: TGTGCCAGCAGCTGGACAGTGGATAATTCACCCCTCCACTTT

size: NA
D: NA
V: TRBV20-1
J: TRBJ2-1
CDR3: CSARETGLRRDEQFF
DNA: TGCAGTGCTAGAGAAACAGGTTTAAGGAGGGATGAGCAGTTCTTC

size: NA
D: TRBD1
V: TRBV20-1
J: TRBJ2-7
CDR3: CSTYKVDRPYEQYF
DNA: TGCAGTACATATAAAGTGGACAGGCCCTACGAGCAGTACTTC

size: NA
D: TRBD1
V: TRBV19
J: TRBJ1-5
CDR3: CASHEGQGFLSNQPQHF
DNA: TGTGCCAGTCACGAGGGACAGGGGTTTTTAAGCAATCAGCCCCAGCATTTT

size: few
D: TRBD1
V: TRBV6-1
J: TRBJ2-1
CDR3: CASSPRTGENEQFF
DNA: TGTGCCAGCAGTCCAAGGACAGGGGAGAATGAGCAGTTCTTC

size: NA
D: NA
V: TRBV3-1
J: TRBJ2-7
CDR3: CASSQRGGVEQYF
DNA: TGTGCCAGCAGCCAGAGGGGCGGGGTTGAGCAGTACTTC

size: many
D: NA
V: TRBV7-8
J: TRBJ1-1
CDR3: CASSFQRTTGGTLNTEAFF
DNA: TGTGCCAGCAGCTTTCAAAGGACGACCGGGGGGACGCTGAACACTGAAGCTTTCTTT

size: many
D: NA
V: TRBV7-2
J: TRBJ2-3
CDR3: CASSLAQATFVDTQYF
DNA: TGTGCCAGCAGCTTAGCGCAGGCCACTTTCGTGGATACGCAGTATTTT

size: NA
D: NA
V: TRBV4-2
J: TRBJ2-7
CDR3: CASSQEWGTPSYEQYF
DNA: TGTGCCAGCAGCCAAGAATGGGGGACTCCCTCCTACGAGCAGTACTTC

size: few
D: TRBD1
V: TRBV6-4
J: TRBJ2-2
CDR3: CASSDTAGQGAGELFF
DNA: TGTGCCAGCAGTGACACCGCAGGACAGGGGGCCGGGGAGCTGTTTTTT

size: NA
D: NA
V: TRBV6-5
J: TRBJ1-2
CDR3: CARSLGPTGHGYTF
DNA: TGTGCCAGGAGTTTGGGGCCGACAGGTCACGGCTACACCTTC

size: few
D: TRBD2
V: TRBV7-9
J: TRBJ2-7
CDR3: CASSWEGTYEQYF
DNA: TGTGCCAGCAGCTGGGAGGGCACCTACGAGCAGTACTTC

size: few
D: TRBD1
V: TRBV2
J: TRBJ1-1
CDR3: CASSTTGGLEAFF
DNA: TGTGCCAGCAGCACAACAGGGGGCCTTGAAGCTTTCTTT

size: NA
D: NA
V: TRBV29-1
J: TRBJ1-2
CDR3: CSVERDGSYGYTF
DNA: TGCAGCGTTGAGAGGGACGGATCCTATGGCTACACCTTC

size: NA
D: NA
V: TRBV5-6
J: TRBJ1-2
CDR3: CASTDLARDSKRGYTF
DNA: TGTGCCAGCACCGATCTAGCCCGGGACTCCAAACGAGGCTACACCTTC

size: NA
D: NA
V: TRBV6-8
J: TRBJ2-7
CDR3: CASSPMGAGTYEQYF
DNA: TGTGCCAGCAGCCCCATGGGGGCGGGGACCTACGAGCAGTACTTC